The following is a TCR beta chain sequence with its context. Its antigen is not identified. Among the patients, aged 18 to 65, hyperthyroidism was newly diagnosed and had lasted under 2 months. Exclusions: uncontrolled infection, other autoimmune disease, pregnancy, lactation. These data originate in a study of T cells in Graves' hyperthyroidism and ophthalmopathy. As for the study in general: At initial diagnosis, before any treatment had begun, peripheral blood was obtained. Study-wide results and limits: A model of 13 V-J features distinguished ophthalmopathy from stable hyperthyroidism.

The TCR beta CDR3 regions underwent amplification using RNA transcripts as the source. A first-round RT-PCR of the TCR CDR3 used the HTBI primer set. TCRdb fed the multiplex PCR reads into MiXCR, producing one record per CDR3 protein. The profile covers about 560,000 distinct CDR3 sequences, with approximately 15% appearing a single time and 18% taken by the ten largest. J lost 6 bases, V lost 5 bases, and 10 bases had no gene match. CDR1 is MNHNS and CDR2 is SASEGT in the germline V gene. The CDR3 has 15 residues. The sample comprised blood. The chain combines TRBV6-1 with TRBJ2-1; TRBD2 agrees at 7 bases. The sequence was obtained from a woman aged 18-29 years with Graves' hyperthyroidism. In nucleotides, the CDR3 is TGTGCCAGCAGTATCGGGAGGACCCCAGGCAATGAGCAGTTCTTC. Amino acid sequence: CASSIGRTPGNEQFF.